This is a list of T cell receptor beta chains from one sample in a study of cytomegalovirus exposure and HLA in healthy donors. Profiling relied on immunoSEQ multiplex PCR, and the TCRdb table lists in-frame clones only, not all of them. The sample holds some 120,000 clones. The sample was PBMCs. These receptors came from a young man in good health and CMV-seronegative. Each CDR3 is given with its conserved first and last residue. A D gene is named only where the DNA matches it firmly.

D gene,V gene,J gene,CDR3 DNA,CDR3 protein
-,TRBV2,TRBJ1-5,TGTGCCAGCAGCAGCGAATTGGGAGGGAATCAGCCCCAGCATTTT,CASSSELGGNQPQHF
TRBD1,TRBV5-1,TRBJ2-7,TGCGCCAGCAGCTTGGTCCCGGGACAGGGCCTGGAGCAGTACTTC,CASSLVPGQGLEQYF
-,TRBV2,TRBJ2-7,TGTGCCAGTACTATCGGGTTCGTCGAGCAGTACTTC,CASTIGFVEQYF
-,TRBV19,TRBJ1-2,TGTGCCAGTACCTTCGGGTCAGCGGGTGGCTACACCTTC,CASTFGSAGGYTF
TRBD1,TRBV18,TRBJ2-7,TGTGCCAGCTCACCACCTGAGGGGACAGGGTACGAGCAGTACTTC,CASSPPEGTGYEQYF
TRBD2,TRBV6-5,TRBJ2-7,TGTGCCAGCAGTTACTCAGCGGGAGCGATAGAGCAGTACTTC,CASSYSAGAIEQYF
TRBD2,TRBV5-1,TRBJ2-2,TGCGCCAGCAGCTTGCATCTGACTAGCGAGGCCGGGGAGCTGTTTTTT,CASSLHLTSEAGELFF
-,TRBV29-1,TRBJ2-7,TGCAGCGTTGGGTACAGGGACGAGCAGTACTTC,CSVGYRDEQYF
-,TRBV5-4,TRBJ1-1,TGTGCCAGCCGACCCCAGGGAATGAACACTGAAGCTTTCTTT,CASRPQGMNTEAFF
-,TRBV4-2,TRBJ1-5,TGTGCCAGCAGCCAAGAGATCGGGGGGAATCAGCCCCAGCATTTT,CASSQEIGGNQPQHF
-,TRBV18,TRBJ1-4,TGTGCCAGCTCACCCTCGGATGAAAAACTGTTTTTT,CASSPSDEKLFF
TRBD1,TRBV28,TRBJ1-4,TGTGCCAGCAGTTTACCGACAGGGAAAAGCGAAAAACTGTTTTTT,CASSLPTGKSEKLFF
-,TRBV29-1,TRBJ1-2,TGCAGCGTTGAAGATTCGGGGTTCTATGGCTACACCTTC,CSVEDSGFYGYTF
TRBD1,TRBV7-9,TRBJ1-1,TGTGCCAGCAGCCAAAAGGGGACAGGGGGCTACACTTCCGAAGCTTTCTTT,CASSQKGTGGYTSEAFF
-,TRBV10-2,TRBJ1-1,TGCGCCAGCTTTCAAAACGTCGAGAGCACTGAAGCTTTCTTT,CASFQNVESTEAFF
TRBD2,TRBV30,TRBJ2-1,TGTGCCTGGAGTCCGTCCGGGACTGGCGGGAGATTCTCCTACAATGAGCAGTTCTTC,CAWSPSGTGGRFSYNEQFF
-,TRBV6-5,TRBJ2-7,TGTGCCAGCAGTTACTCCGGGACACGTTATCCCTACGAGCAGTACTTC,CASSYSGTRYPYEQYF
-,TRBV10-3,TRBJ1-5,TGTGCCATCAGTGAGTCGAGAGGGAACAATCAGCCCCAGCATTTT,CAISESRGNNQPQHF
TRBD1,TRBV7-9,TRBJ1-2,TGTGCCAGCAGCTTCCGGACAGGGGGTGCTGGCTATGGCTACACCTTC,CASSFRTGGAGYGYTF
-,TRBV7-3,TRBJ2-7,TGTGCCAGCAGCCAAGGCGGGCTCACGGGCCGGTACGAGCAGTACTTC,CASSQGGLTGRYEQYF
TRBD2,TRBV4-1,TRBJ2-1,TGCGCCAGCAGCCACCGTAGCGGGAGGGCCCTTTCCTACAATGAGCAGTTCTTC,CASSHRSGRALSYNEQFF
TRBD1,TRBV6-5,TRBJ1-1,TGTGCCAGCAGATTAGGGACAGCGAACACTGAAGCTTTCTTT,CASRLGTANTEAFF
TRBD2,TRBV4-2,TRBJ2-7,TGTGCCAGCAGCCAAGGGGATGACCTAGCGGGAATCGAGCAGTACTTC,CASSQGDDLAGIEQYF
-,TRBV11-3,TRBJ2-1,TGTGCCAGCAGCGACTACGGGGGTTCCTACAATGAGCAGTTCTTC,CASSDYGGSYNEQFF
TRBD1,TRBV27,TRBJ2-7,TGTGCCAGCAGCTGGACAGGGGTGTCATACGAGCAGTACTTC,CASSWTGVSYEQYF
TRBD1,TRBV19,TRBJ2-7,TGTGCCAGTACCCCCGGGACAGGGGGCTACGAGCAGTACTTC,CASTPGTGGYEQYF
-,TRBV11-3,TRBJ2-2,TGTGCCAGCAGTTGGGGCGGAGTCCTCGGAAGCACCGGGGAGCTGTTTTTT,CASSWGGVLGSTGELFF
TRBD1,TRBV12-5,TRBJ1-5,TGTGCTAGTGGTGTGGTGGGACAGGGGGCGAGCAATCAGCCCCAGCATTTT,CASGVVGQGASNQPQHF
TRBD1,TRBV30,TRBJ1-5,TGTGCCTGGAGTGTAGGGGCAGGGGGAGGCAATCAGCCCCAGCATTTT,CAWSVGAGGGNQPQHF
TRBD1,TRBV4-2,TRBJ2-7,TGTGCCACGGGGACAGGGTTAGAGCAGTACTTC,CATGTGLEQYF
-,TRBV5-1,TRBJ2-7,TGCGCCAGCAGCTTGGGTTACTACGAGCAGTACTTC,CASSLGYYEQYF
-,TRBV9,TRBJ1-2,TGTGCCAGCAGCGGAGGGGGGGGAGCTAACTATGGCTACACCTTC,CASSGGGGANYGYTF
TRBD1,TRBV11-2,TRBJ1-2,TGTGCCAGCAGCTTAAGACAGGGCTATGGCTACACCTTC,CASSLRQGYGYTF
-,TRBV9,TRBJ1-1,TGTGCCAGCAGCTCCCGGGGGGGAAGGCCTGAAGCTTTCTTT,CASSSRGGRPEAFF
TRBD1,TRBV25-1,TRBJ2-7,TGTGCCAGCAGTGAAGGGACAGGGTACGAGCAGTACTTC,CASSEGTGYEQYF
TRBD1,TRBV6-1,TRBJ1-5,TGTGCCAGCAGTGAAGTTACAGGGGGCAATCAGCCCCAGCATTTT,CASSEVTGGNQPQHF
-,TRBV7-9,TRBJ2-1,TGTGCCAGCAGCTTAGCGCCAGGGGAGGAGCAGTTCTTC,CASSLAPGEEQFF
-,TRBV7-8,TRBJ1-1,TGTGCCAGCAGCTTAGTCGTTACAAACATGAACACTGAAGCTTTCTTT,CASSLVVTNMNTEAFF
-,TRBV2,TRBJ1-3,TGTGCCAGCAGTGATGGGTCAGGGGCTGGAAACACCATATATTTT,CASSDGSGAGNTIYF
-,TRBV30,TRBJ1-3,TGTGCCTGGGGAGGGGACGTACTCTCTGGAAACACCATATATTTT,CAWGGDVLSGNTIYF
-,TRBV18,TRBJ1-1,TGTGCCAGCTCACCACCTGGACAGCCACTTGAAGCTTTCTTT,CASSPPGQPLEAFF